Presented here are 8 T cell receptor beta chains from one specimen sequenced in a study of T cells in Graves' hyperthyroidism and ophthalmopathy. Regions amplified from RNA transcripts were the TCR beta CDR3 regions. With the HTBI primer set, the TCR CDR3 went through a first round of RT-PCR. Each CDR3 protein gets one entry after TCRdb re-called the multiplex PCR reads with MiXCR. The data contain under 300,000 distinct CDR3 sequences, roughly an eighth of them seen just once; the ten biggest clones take up roughly 8.2%. Material for sequencing was blood. The receptors stem from a woman aged 40 to 50 with Graves' hyperthyroidism.

This clonotype was found many times. The rearrangement joins TRBV10-3 to TRBJ1-1, with 7 bases that match TRBD1. Germline assignment: CDR1 ENHRY and CDR2 SYGVKD. The trim removed 8 bases at V and 7 bases at J, leaving 10 bases unmatched. The CDR3 has 13 amino acids. Here the CDR3 reads CAILAAGGGEAFF. The CDR3 DNA sequence: TGTGCCATCTTGGCAGCAGGGGGTGGTGAAGCTTTCTTT.

This clonotype was detected ten times or more. The chain employs TRBV20-1 and TRBJ2-3; D is unclear. Trimming stripped 6 bases from V and 3 bases from J, with 10 bases between. The CDR3 has 12 amino acids. CDR1 is DFQATT, CDR2 SNEGSKA, per germline (reference sequence). DNA for the CDR3: TGCAGTGCCAACCCTCGGACAGATACGCAGTATTTT. The encoded protein is CSANPRTDTQYF.

This clonotype was recorded many times. This chain connects TRBV28 to TRBJ2-3; the match to TRBD2 covers 13 bases. The germline CDR1 and CDR2 sequences are MDHEN and SYDVKM. The length of the CDR3 is 16 residues. V gave up 6 bases and J gave up 5 bases; unmatched junction bases: 8. This CDR3 is CASSHGLAGVGDTQYF. The CDR3, as DNA: TGTGCCAGCAGCCACGGACTAGCGGGAGTTGGAGATACGCAGTATTTT.

The chain employs TRBV12-3 or TRBV12-4 and TRBJ1-3; D unresolved. The CDR3 extends over 15 amino acids. V was clipped by 6 bases and J by 4 bases, with 16 bases between them. The chain's CDR3 is CASRYGPDSGNTIYF. The CDR3 DNA sequence: TGTGCCAGCAGATACGGCCCAGACTCGGGAAACACCATATATTTT.

This clonotype was detected many times. V usage is TRBV5-8 and J usage is TRBJ1-4; unclear D gene. The germline gives CDR1 SGHTS, CDR2 YDEGEE. V was shortened by 4 bases and J by 8 bases, with 9 bases between the two germline ends. The CDR3 is made up of 12 amino acids. The CDR3 is CASSPEGEKLFF. In DNA, the CDR3 is TGTGCCAGCAGCCCGGAAGGCGAAAAACTGTTTTTT. The full variable domain, with the rest looked up from reference TRBV5-8 and TRBJ1-4, is EAGVTQSPTHLIKTRGQQATLRCSPISGHTSVYWYQQALGLGLQFLLWYDEGEERNRGNFPPRFSGRQFPNYSSELNVNALELEDSALYLCASSPEGEKLFFGSGTQLSVL.

This clonotype was found many times. The chain uses TRBV19 and TRBJ1-1, with D uncertain. The V end was cut by 5 bases, the J end by 4 bases, with 14 bases between. Germline V gives CDR1 LNHDA, CDR2 SQIVND (reference sequence). The CDR3 is 14 residues long. The CDR3 region has the DNA TGTGCCAGTAGTCTCCGTTCTCACGTCACTGAAGCTTTCTTT. Its protein product is CASSLRSHVTEAFF.

This clonotype has at least ten counts. This rearrangement joins TRBV28 to TRBJ1-1; possibly TRBD1 for D (5 bases). Germline V CDR1 and CDR2: MDHEN, SYDVKM. V lost 4 bases to trimming and J lost 1 base, with 10 bases between them. The CDR3 consists of 14 residues. The chain's CDR3 is CASSWGRENTEAFF. CDR3 coding DNA: TGTGCCAGCAGTTGGGGGAGGGAGAACACTGAAGCTTTCTTT.

Regarding this clonotype: A much larger clone is a single base away; this may be a read error. The chain couples TRBV5-5 to TRBJ1-6; D is ambiguous. Trimming stripped 4 bases from V and 6 bases from J, with 14 bases between. Per the germline V gene, CDR1 is SGHKS and CDR2 is YYEKEE (reference sequence). The CDR3 sequence is 15 residues long. CDR3 amino acids: CASSLEARVNSPLHF. The CDR3 DNA is TGTGCCAGCAGCCTTGAAGCAAGAGTTAATTCACCCCTCCACTTT.